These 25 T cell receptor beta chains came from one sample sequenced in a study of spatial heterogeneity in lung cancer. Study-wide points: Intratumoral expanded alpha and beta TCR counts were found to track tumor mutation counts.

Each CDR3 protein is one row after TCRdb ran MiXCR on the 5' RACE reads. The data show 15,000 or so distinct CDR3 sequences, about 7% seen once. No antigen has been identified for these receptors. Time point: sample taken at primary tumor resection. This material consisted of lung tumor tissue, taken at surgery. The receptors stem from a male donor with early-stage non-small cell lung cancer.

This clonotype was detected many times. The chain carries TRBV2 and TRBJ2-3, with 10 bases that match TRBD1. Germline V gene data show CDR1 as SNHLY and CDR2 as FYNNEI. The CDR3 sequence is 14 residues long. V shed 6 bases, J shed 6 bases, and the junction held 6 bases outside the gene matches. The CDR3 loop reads CASRGGTGADTQYF. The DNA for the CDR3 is TGTGCCAGCAGGGGTGGGACAGGGGCGGATACGCAGTATTTT.

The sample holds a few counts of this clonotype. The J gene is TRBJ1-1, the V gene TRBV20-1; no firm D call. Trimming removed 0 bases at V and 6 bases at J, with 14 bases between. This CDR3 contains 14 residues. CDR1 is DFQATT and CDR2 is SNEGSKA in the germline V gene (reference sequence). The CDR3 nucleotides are TGCAGTGCTAGAGAGGTGCCCTGTGGCGCTGAAGCTTTCTTT. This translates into CSAREVPCGAEAFF.

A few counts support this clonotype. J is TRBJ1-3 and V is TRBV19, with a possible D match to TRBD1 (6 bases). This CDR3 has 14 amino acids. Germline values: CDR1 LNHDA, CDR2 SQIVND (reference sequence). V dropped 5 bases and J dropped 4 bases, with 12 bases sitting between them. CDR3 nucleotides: TGTGCCAGTAGTCCTTGGACAGAAGGAAACACCATATATTTT. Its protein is CASSPWTEGNTIYF. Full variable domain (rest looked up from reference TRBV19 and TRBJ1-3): DGGITQSPKYLFRKEGQNVTLSCEQNLNHDAMYWYRQDPGQGLRLIYYSQIVNDFQKGDIAEGYSVSREKKESFPLTVTSAQKNPTAFYLCASSPWTEGNTIYFGEGSWLTVV.

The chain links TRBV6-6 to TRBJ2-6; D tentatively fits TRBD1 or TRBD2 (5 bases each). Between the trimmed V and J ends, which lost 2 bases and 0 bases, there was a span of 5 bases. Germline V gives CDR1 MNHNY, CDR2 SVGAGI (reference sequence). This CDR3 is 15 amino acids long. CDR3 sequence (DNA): TGTGCCAGCAGTTACGGGGGCTCTGGGGCCAACGTCCTGACTTTC. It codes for CASSYGGSGANVLTF.

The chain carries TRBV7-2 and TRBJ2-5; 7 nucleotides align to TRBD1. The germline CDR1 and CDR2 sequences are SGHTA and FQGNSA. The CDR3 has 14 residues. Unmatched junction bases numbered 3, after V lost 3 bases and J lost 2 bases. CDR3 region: CASSFRQGQETQYF. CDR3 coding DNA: TGTGCCAGCAGCTTTCGACAGGGACAAGAGACCCAGTACTTC.

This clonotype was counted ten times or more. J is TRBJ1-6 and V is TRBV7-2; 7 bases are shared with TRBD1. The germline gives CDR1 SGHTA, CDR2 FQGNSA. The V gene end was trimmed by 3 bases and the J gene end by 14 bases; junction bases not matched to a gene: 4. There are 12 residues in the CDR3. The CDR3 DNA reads TGTGCCAGCAGCTTCCCCGGGACAGCCCTCCACTTT. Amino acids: CASSFPGTALHF.

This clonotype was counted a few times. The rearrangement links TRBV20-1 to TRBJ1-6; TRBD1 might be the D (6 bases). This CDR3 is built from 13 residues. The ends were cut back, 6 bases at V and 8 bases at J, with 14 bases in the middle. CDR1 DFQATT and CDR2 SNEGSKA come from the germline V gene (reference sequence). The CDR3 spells CSARRTEDSPLHF. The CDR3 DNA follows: TGCAGTGCCCGTCGGACAGAAGATTCACCCCTCCACTTT.

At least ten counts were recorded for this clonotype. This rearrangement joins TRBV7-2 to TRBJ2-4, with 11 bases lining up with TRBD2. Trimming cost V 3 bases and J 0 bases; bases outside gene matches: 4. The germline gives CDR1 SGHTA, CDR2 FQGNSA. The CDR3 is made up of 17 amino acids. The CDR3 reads CASSFTSGGIAKNIQYF. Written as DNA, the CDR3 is TGTGCCAGCAGCTTCACTAGCGGGGGTATAGCCAAAAACATTCAGTACTTC.

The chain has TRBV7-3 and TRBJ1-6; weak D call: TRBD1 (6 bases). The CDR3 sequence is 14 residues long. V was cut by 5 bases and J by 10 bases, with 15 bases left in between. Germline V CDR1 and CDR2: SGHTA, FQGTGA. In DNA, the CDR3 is TGTGCCAGCAGCATGGGGGGCACGGGCTCACCCCTCCACTTT. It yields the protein CASSMGGTGSPLHF. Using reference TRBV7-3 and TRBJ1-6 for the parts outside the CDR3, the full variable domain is GAGVSQTPSNKVTEKGKYVELRCDPISGHTALYWYRQSLGQGPEFLIYFQGTGAADDSGLPNDRFFAVRPEGSVSTLKIQRTERGDSAVYLCASSMGGTGSPLHFGNGTRLTVT.

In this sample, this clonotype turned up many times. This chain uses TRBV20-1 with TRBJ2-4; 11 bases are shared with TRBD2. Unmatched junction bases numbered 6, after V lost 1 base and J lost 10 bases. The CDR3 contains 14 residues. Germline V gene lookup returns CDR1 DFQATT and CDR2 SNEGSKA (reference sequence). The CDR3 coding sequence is TGCAGTGCTAGAGCCGGGACTAGCGGCGTTATTCAGTACTTC. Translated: CSARAGTSGVIQYF.

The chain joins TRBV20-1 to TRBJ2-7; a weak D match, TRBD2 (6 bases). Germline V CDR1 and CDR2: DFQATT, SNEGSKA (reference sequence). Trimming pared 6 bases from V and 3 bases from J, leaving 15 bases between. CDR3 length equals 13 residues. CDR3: CSAAPSVNYEQYF. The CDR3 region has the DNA TGCAGTGCAGCCCCTAGCGTGAACTACGAGCAGTACTTC.

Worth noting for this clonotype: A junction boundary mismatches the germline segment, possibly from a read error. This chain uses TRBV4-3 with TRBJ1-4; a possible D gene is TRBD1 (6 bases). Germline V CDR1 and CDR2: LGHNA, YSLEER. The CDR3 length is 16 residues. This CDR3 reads CASSQDLQGTTEKLFF. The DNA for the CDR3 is TGCGCCAGCAGCCAAGATCTCCAGGGGACTACTGAAAAACTGTTTTTT.

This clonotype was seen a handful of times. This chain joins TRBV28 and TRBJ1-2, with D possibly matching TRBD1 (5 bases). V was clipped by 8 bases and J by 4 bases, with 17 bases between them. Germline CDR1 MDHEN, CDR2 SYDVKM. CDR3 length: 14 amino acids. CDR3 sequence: CASVTQVSSYGYTF. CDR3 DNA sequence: TGTGCCAGCGTAACACAGGTGTCTAGCTATGGCTACACCTTC.

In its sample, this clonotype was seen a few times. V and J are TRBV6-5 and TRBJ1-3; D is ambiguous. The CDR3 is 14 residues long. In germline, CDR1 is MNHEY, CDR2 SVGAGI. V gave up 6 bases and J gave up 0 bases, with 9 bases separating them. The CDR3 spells CASRGGFSGNTIYF. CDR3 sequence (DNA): TGTGCCAGCAGGGGTGGATTCTCTGGAAACACCATATATTTT.

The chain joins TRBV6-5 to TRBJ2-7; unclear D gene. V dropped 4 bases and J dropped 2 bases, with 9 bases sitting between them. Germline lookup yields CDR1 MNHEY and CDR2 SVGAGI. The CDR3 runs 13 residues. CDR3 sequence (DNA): TGTGCCAGCAGTTTGGGTCGGACCTACGAGCAGTACTTC. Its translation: CASSLGRTYEQYF.

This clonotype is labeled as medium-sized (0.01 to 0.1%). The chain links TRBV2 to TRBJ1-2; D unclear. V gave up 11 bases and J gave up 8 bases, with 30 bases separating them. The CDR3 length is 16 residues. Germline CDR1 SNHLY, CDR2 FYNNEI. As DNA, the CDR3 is TGTGCCGCCCAAGGGCAAGGACCCCCTTCCCATGGGGGCTACACCTTC. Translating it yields CAAQGQGPPSHGGYTF.

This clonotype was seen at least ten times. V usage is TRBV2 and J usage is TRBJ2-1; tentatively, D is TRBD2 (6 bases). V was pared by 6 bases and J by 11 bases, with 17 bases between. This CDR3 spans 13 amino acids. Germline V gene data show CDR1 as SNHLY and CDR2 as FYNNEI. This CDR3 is CASRMEGGIKQFF. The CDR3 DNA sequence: TGTGCCAGCAGGATGGAGGGAGGCATTAAGCAGTTCTTC.

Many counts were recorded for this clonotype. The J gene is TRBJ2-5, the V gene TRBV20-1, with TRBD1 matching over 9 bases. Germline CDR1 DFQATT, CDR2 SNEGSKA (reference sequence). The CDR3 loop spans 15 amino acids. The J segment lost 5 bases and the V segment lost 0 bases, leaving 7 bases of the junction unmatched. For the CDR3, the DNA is TGCAGTGCTAGAGATCCCGGACAGGGGAGGGAGACCCAGTACTTC. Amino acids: CSARDPGQGRETQYF.

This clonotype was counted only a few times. CDR3 sequence: CASSLEWGYEQYF. The CDR3 DNA is TGCGCCAGCAGCTTGGAATGGGGCTACGAGCAGTACTTC. V is TRBV5-1 and J is TRBJ2-7; D remains ambiguous. Between the trimmed V and J ends, which lost 0 bases and 3 bases, there was a span of 7 bases. CDR1 and CDR2 (germline): SGHRS, YFSETQ. The CDR3 is 13 amino acids.

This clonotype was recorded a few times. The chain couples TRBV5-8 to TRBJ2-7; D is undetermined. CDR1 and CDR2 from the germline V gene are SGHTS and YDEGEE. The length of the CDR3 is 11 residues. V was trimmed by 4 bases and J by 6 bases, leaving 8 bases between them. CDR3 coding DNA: TGTGCCAGCAGCGGATACAGCGAGCAGTACGTC. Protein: CASSGYSEQYV.

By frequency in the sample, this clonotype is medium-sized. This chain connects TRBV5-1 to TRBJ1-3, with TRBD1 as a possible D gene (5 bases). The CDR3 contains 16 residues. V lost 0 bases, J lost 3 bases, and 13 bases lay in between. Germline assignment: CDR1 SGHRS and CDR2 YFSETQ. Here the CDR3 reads CASSLAGQGYGNTIYF. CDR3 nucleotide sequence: TGCGCCAGCAGCTTGGCTGGCCAGGGATATGGAAACACCATATATTTT.

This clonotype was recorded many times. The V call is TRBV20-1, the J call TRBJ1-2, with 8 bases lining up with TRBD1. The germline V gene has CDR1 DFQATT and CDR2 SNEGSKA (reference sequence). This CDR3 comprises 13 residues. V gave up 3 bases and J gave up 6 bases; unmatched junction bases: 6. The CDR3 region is CSASGSTGDGYTF. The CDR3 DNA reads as TGCAGTGCTAGTGGTTCGACAGGGGATGGCTACACCTTC.

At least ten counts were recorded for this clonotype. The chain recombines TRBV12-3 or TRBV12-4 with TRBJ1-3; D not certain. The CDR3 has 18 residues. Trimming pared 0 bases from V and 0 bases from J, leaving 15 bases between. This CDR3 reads CASSLARSSRGSGNTIYF. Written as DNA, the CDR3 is TGTGCCAGCAGTTTAGCGCGGAGCTCACGGGGCTCTGGAAACACCATATATTTT.

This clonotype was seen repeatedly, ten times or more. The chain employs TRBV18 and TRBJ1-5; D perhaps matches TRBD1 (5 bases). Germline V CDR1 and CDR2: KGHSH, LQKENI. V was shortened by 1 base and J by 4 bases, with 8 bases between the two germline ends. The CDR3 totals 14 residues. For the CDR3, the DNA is TGTGCCAGCTCACCACGGGCAGGGAATCAGCCCCAGCATTTT. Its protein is CASSPRAGNQPQHF. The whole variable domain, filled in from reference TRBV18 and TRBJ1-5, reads NAGVMQNPRHLVRRRGQEARLRCSPMKGHSHVYWYRQLPEEGLKFMVYLQKENIIDESGMPKERFSAEFPKEGPSILRIQQVVRGDSAAYFCASSPRAGNQPQHFGDGTRLSIL.

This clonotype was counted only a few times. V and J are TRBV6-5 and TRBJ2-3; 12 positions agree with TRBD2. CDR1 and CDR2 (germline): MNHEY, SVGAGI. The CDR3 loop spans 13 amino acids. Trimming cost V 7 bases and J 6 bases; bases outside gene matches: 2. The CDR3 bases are TGTGCCAGCACCACTAGCGGGGGGGATACGCAGTATTTT. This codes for CASTTSGGDTQYF.